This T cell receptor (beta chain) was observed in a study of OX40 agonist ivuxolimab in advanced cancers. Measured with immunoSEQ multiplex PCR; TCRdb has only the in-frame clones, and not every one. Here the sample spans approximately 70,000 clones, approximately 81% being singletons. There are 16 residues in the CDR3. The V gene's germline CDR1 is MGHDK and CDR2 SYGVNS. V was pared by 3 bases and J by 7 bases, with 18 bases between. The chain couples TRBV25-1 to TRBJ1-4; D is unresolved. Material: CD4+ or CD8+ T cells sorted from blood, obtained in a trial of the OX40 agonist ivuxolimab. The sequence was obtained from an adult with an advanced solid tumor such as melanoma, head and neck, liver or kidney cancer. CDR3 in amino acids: CASSDDPATRTEKLFF. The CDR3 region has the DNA TGTGCCAGCAGTGATGACCCGGCAACACGTACTGAAAAACTGTTTTTT.